The rows below give T cell receptor beta chains drawn from one sample of a study of T cell changes during pregnancy in multiple sclerosis. Method: immunoSEQ multiplex PCR; TCRdb's copy keeps in-frame clones and lacks some. The sample contains about 80,000 clones, approximately 93% of which appear only once. The sample in question was peripheral blood, obtained in the second trimester of pregnancy. The source of these receptors is a female donor in good health, enrolled as a control in a pregnancy study. Both conserved end residues are part of each CDR3. D genes are given only for firm matches. Only part of the rows carry a size: once, few, many, or a class if the clone is expanded.

cdr3_nt,cdr3_aa,clone_size,d_call,v_call,j_call
TGTGCCAGCAGTGCGGGACTCAGAAACACCGGGGAGCTGTTTTTT,CASSAGLRNTGELFF,-,-,TRBV2,TRBJ2-2
TGCGCCAGCAGCTCCGGACTAGCTCCCCCCTACAATGAGCAGTTCTTC,CASSSGLAPPYNEQFF,once,TRBD2,TRBV5-1,TRBJ2-1
TGTGCCAGCAGGTTACTGCCCGGGACAGGGCCCAACATTCAGTACTTC,CASRLLPGTGPNIQYF,-,TRBD1,TRBV11-2,TRBJ2-4
TGTGCCAGCAGTTTAGGGGGGGGCAGCGGGAGACTCTACGAGCAGTACTTC,CASSLGGGSGRLYEQYF,-,TRBD2,TRBV27,TRBJ2-7
TGTGCCAGCAGCATAGCTCGGGGCAATGAGCAGTTCTTC,CASSIARGNEQFF,-,-,TRBV5-6,TRBJ2-1
TGTGCCAGCAGTTTAGTCGGGAATACGCAGTATTTT,CASSLVGNTQYF,-,-,TRBV28,TRBJ2-3
TGTGCCAGCAGTGCGGGACTTGAGTCCACCGGGGAGCTGTTTTTT,CASSAGLESTGELFF,-,-,TRBV6-4,TRBJ2-2
TGTGCCAGCAGCTTGGGGTTAGGACAGGGGACCAGAAGGGAAGACGGGGAGCTGTTTTTT,CASSLGLGQGTRREDGELFF,-,TRBD1,TRBV5-4,TRBJ2-2
TGTGCCAGCAGGGGACAGGGCACCTACGAGCAGTACTTC,CASRGQGTYEQYF,-,TRBD1,TRBV25-1,TRBJ2-7
TGTGCCAGTAGGGACAGCGGGGGCGATGAGCAGTTCTTC,CASRDSGGDEQFF,once,TRBD2,TRBV19,TRBJ2-1
TGTGCCAGCAGTGACGTCAAGGGGCGGACTGAAGCTTTCTTT,CASSDVKGRTEAFF,-,-,TRBV2,TRBJ1-1
TGCGCCAGCAGCTTTAAGGACAGGGCACAACCCTACGAGCAGTACTTC,CASSFKDRAQPYEQYF,-,TRBD1,TRBV5-1,TRBJ2-7
TGTGCCAGCAGTGTGGGGGGGACTAGCGGGTTTTACAATGAGCAGTTCTTC,CASSVGGTSGFYNEQFF,-,TRBD2,TRBV6-1,TRBJ2-1
TGTGCCAGCAGTCAAGGACAGGGGGCGGAAGGCTACACCTTC,CASSQGQGAEGYTF,-,TRBD1,TRBV27,TRBJ1-2
TGTGCCAGCAGTTTAAGGGGCTCTGGAAACACCATATATTTT,CASSLRGSGNTIYF,-,-,TRBV28,TRBJ1-3
TGCAGTGCTAGACTCCCCTATGGCTACACCTTC,CSARLPYGYTF,-,-,TRBV20-1,TRBJ1-2
TGCAGCGTTTCCCAACTCAACAATGAGCAGTTCTTC,CSVSQLNNEQFF,-,-,TRBV29-1,TRBJ2-1
TGTGCCTTTTTCACTCTGGGGAGGTTGGAGACCCAGTACTTC,CAFFTLGRLETQYF,once,-,TRBV30,TRBJ2-5
TGTGCCAGCAGTCACAGGGGCTATAGCAATCAGCCCCAGCATTTT,CASSHRGYSNQPQHF,-,TRBD1,TRBV27,TRBJ1-5
TGTGCCTCCAAAGCGGCTAGCGGGAGTGTGGAGCAGTACTTC,CASKAASGSVEQYF,-,TRBD2,TRBV19,TRBJ2-7
TGTGCTAGTGGTTTCGGGATCAATCAGCCCCAGCATTTT,CASGFGINQPQHF,-,-,TRBV12-5,TRBJ1-5
TGCGCCAGCAGCCGACAGGGGGTCGGAGATACGCAGTATTTT,CASSRQGVGDTQYF,-,TRBD1,TRBV4-1,TRBJ2-3